The sequence of this T cell receptor (beta chain) was determined in a study of CD8 T cells in ankylosing spondylitis. The CDR3 spans 16 residues. Germline V lookup: CDR1 DFQATT, CDR2 SNEGSKA (reference sequence). The junction had 14 bases not matched to a gene; V was cut back by 4 bases and J by 3 bases. Each CDR3 protein gets one entry after TCRdb re-called the 5' RACE reads with MiXCR. Of around 150,000 distinct CDR3 sequences detected, roughly 44% appear once; the ten largest clones hold around 15%. In this sample, this clonotype turned up many times. This TCR was recovered from a male donor with ankylosing spondylitis. What was sequenced was synovial fluid, either unsorted or a sorted T cell fraction (not recorded which). The chain has TRBV20-1 and TRBJ2-5; 7 bases fit TRBD1. As DNA, the CDR3 is TGCAGTGCTAACATAAAAGAGGGGACAGCCAAAGAGACCCAGTACTTC. Translation: CSANIKEGTAKETQYF.